This TCR beta chain was observed in a study of regulatory T cells in long-lasting Graves disease. The germline V gene encodes CDR1 LGHDT and CDR2 YNNKEL (reference sequence). V shed 3 bases and J shed 8 bases, with 13 bases lying between them. There are 13 residues in the CDR3. Building the TCR beta libraries relied on iRepertoire HTBI primers, and CDR3 regions underwent Arm-PCR. TCRdb re-analysed the multiplex PCR reads in MiXCR, keeping a single row per CDR3 protein. Here the sample spans about 470,000 distinct CDR3 sequences, around 20% being singletons. The table lists this clonotype with many counts. Regarding time point: persistent/refractory GD, antithyroid drugs over 5 years with positive TRAb. Following extraction of RNA from PBMCs, that RNA was used to make the TCR library.

This clonotype was obtained from a female donor with Graves disease. Material: peripheral blood mononuclear cells (PBMCs), obtained when the disease was refractory, from a patient treated with antithyroid drugs. The chain employs TRBV3-1 and TRBJ1-1; D may be TRBD1 (6 bases). CDR3 in amino acids: CASSHHPGAEAFF. As DNA, the CDR3 is TGTGCCAGCAGCCACCACCCGGGGGCCGAAGCTTTCTTT.